A single sample is the source of the 7 T cell receptor beta chains below, sequenced in a study of sequential checkpoint blockade in melanoma. Treatment denoted: randomized to nivolumab then ipilimumab (arm A) or the reverse (arm B). The table came from immunoSEQ multiplex PCR; TCRdb's copy has only in-frame clones and leaves some out. This sample yields 7,500 to 9,500 clones, of which about 20% are seen a single time; 5.9% belongs to the top ten. Source: tumor tissue (inferred from file names), taken from a patient given nivolumab and ipilimumab in sequence. These receptors were collected from a human donor with melanoma.

V is TRBV5-1 and J is TRBJ1-3; unclear D gene. Germline V gene lookup returns CDR1 SGHRS and CDR2 YFSETQ. The length of the CDR3 is 14 residues. V was pared by 0 bases and J by 3 bases, with 7 bases between. For the CDR3, the DNA is TGCGCCAGCAGCTTGGAGGCAGATGGAAACACCATATATTTT. It encodes CASSLEADGNTIYF.

This clone was picked up many times. This rearrangement joins TRBV11-3 to TRBJ2-2, with 15 bases aligning to TRBD2. This CDR3 comprises 17 residues. Germline V CDR1 and CDR2: SGHNT, YENEEA. Trimming at V came to 6 bases and at J to 2 bases, leaving 4 bases not matched to a gene. The CDR3 protein is CASRPGLAGGNTGELFF. CDR3 nucleotides: TGTGCCAGCAGACCGGGACTAGCGGGGGGTAACACCGGGGAGCTGTTTTTT.

This sequence joins TRBV29-1 and TRBJ2-3; TRBD2 aligns across 7 bases. CDR1 is SQVTM and CDR2 is ANQGSEA in the germline V gene. With V trimmed by 6 bases and J by 0 bases, 6 bases remained unmatched. The CDR3 is 14 amino acids. CDR3 region: CSVVAGLSTDTQYF. The CDR3 coding sequence is TGCAGCGTCGTAGCGGGTCTGAGCACAGATACGCAGTATTTT.

V gene TRBV19 combines with J gene TRBJ2-6; D call uncertain. Germline V gene lookup returns CDR1 LNHDA and CDR2 SQIVND (reference sequence). The ends were cut back, 5 bases at V and 10 bases at J, with 15 bases in the middle. This CDR3 comprises 14 residues. The CDR3 nucleotides are TGTGCCAGTAGTCCAGACAAGGGTCCTAACGTCCTGACTTTC. This encodes CASSPDKGPNVLTF.

In its sample, this clone was seen a few times. The chain links TRBV2 to TRBJ1-2, with D perhaps matching TRBD1 (5 bases). This CDR3 is built from 15 residues. V dropped 6 bases and J dropped 6 bases, with 20 bases sitting between them. Germline assignment: CDR1 SNHLY and CDR2 FYNNEI. In nucleotides, the CDR3 is TGTGCCAGCAGAGAGGGTCTGAGCCGACAGAATGGCTACACCTTC. Translation: CASREGLSRQNGYTF.

There are many counts of this clone. The chain employs TRBV11-3 and TRBJ2-7; 15 positions agree with TRBD2. The J segment lost 2 bases and the V segment lost 5 bases, leaving 1 base of the junction unmatched. The CDR3 spans 15 residues. Germline V lookup: CDR1 SGHNT, CDR2 YENEEA. The CDR3 protein is CASSRTSGRAYEQYF. The DNA of the CDR3 is TGTGCCAGCAGCCGGACTAGCGGGAGGGCCTACGAGCAGTACTTC.

The gene calls are TRBV25-1 and TRBJ1-3, with D perhaps matching TRBD1 (6 bases). The V end was cut by 4 bases, the J end by 0 bases, with 7 bases between. CDR1 MGHDK and CDR2 SYGVNS come from the germline V gene. The CDR3 contains 14 residues. CDR3 in DNA: TGTGCCAGCAGTGCACAGGGCTCTGGAAACACCATATATTTT. The encoded protein is CASSAQGSGNTIYF.